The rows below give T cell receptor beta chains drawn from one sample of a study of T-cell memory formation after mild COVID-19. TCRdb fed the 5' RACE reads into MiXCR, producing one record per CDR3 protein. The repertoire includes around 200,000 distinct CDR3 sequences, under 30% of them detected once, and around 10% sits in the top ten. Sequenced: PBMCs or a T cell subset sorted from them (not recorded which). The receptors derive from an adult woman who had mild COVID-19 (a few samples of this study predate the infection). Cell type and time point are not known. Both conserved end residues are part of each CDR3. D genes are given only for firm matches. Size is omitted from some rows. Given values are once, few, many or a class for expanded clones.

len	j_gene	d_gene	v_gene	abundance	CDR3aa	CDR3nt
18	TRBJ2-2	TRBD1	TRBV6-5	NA	CASSYSLAGTDYTGELFF	TGTGCCAGCAGTTACTCCTTGGCCGGGACAGACTACACCGGGGAGCTGTTTTTT
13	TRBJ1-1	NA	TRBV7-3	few	CASSLNSGFEAFF	TGTGCCAGCAGCTTAAACTCAGGGTTTGAAGCTTTCTTT
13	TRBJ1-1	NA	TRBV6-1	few	CASSVKWDTEAFF	TGTGCCAGCAGTGTAAAATGGGACACTGAAGCTTTCTTT
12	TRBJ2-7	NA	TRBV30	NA	CAWSTGLYEQYF	TGTGCCTGGAGTACGGGGCTATACGAGCAGTACTTC
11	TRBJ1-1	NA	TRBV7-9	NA	CASSLKTEAFF	TGTGCCAGCAGCTTAAAAACTGAAGCTTTCTTT
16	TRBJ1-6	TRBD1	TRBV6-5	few	CASSFSPTGWNSPLHF	TGTGCCAGCAGTTTCTCTCCGACAGGGTGGAATTCACCCCTCCACTTT
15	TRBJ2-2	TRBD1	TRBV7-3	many	CASSSGTGNTGELFF	TGTGCCAGCAGCTCCGGGACAGGGAACACCGGGGAGCTGTTTTTT
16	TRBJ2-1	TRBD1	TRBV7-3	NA	CASSPRTGTGYNEQFF	TGTGCCAGCAGCCCCCGGACAGGGACAGGGTACAATGAGCAGTTCTTC
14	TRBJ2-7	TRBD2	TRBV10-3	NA	CAINDPGLANEQYF	TGTGCCATCAACGACCCGGGACTAGCAAACGAGCAGTACTTC
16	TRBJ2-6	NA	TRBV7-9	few	CASSLGLGSGANVLTF	TGTGCCAGCTCCCTGGGCCTTGGCTCTGGGGCCAACGTCCTGACTTTC
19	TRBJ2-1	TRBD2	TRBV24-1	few	CATSDSLYGLAGRPDEQFF	TGTGCCACCAGTGATTCTCTATACGGACTAGCGGGGCGCCCAGATGAGCAGTTCTTC
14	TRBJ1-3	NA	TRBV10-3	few	CAISERGSRNTIYF	TGTGCCATCAGTGAGCGGGGTTCGAGAAACACCATATATTTT
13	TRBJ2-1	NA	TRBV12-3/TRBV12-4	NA	CASRRDSGNEQFF	TGTGCCAGCAGGCGGGACAGCGGCAATGAGCAGTTCTTC
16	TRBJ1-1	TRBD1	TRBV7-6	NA	CASSPRQGATNTEAFF	TGTGCCAGCAGCCCGCGACAGGGGGCAACGAACACTGAAGCTTTCTTT
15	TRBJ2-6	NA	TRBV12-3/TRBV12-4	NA	CASSFSSNGANVLTF	TGTGCCAGCAGTTTTTCCAGCAATGGGGCCAACGTCCTGACTTTC
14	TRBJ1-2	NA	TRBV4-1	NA	CASSQLGTEYGYTF	TGCGCCAGCAGCCAGCTTGGGACGGAGTATGGCTACACCTTC
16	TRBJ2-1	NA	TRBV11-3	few	CASTPRTGVAYNEQFF	TGTGCCAGCACCCCTAGAACGGGAGTGGCCTACAATGAGCAGTTCTTC
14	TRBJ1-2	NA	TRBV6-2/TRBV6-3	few	CASKAGLANYGYTF	TGTGCCAGCAAAGCCGGGTTAGCTAACTATGGCTACACCTTC
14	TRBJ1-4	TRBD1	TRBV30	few	CAWRPGQGREKLFF	TGTGCCTGGAGACCGGGACAGGGACGTGAAAAACTGTTTTTT
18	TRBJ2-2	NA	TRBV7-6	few	CASSLRGGIILNTGELFF	TGTGCCAGCAGCCTGAGGGGAGGCATAATCCTAAACACCGGGGAGCTGTTTTTT
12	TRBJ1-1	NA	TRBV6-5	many	CASSLRGREAFF	TGTGCCAGCAGCCTCCGGGGGAGGGAGGCTTTCTTT
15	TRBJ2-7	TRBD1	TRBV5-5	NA	CASSLDRMSSYEQYF	TGTGCCAGCAGTCTGGACAGGATGAGCTCCTACGAGCAGTACTTC
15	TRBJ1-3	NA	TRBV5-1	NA	CASSFDSSSGNTIYF	TGCGCCAGCAGCTTCGACAGCTCCTCTGGAAACACCATATATTTT
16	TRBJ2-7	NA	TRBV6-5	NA	CASSYSMWTIPYEQYF	TGTGCCAGCAGTTACTCGATGTGGACTATTCCCTACGAGCAGTACTTC
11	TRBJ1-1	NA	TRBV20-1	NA	CSASTVNEAFF	TGCAGTGCTTCGACCGTGAATGAAGCTTTCTTT
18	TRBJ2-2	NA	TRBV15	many	CATSRDPLYFSNTGELFF	TGTGCCACCAGCAGAGACCCGCTCTACTTCTCGAACACCGGGGAGCTGTTTTTT
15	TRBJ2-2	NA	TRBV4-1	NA	CASSREVGRTGELFF	TGCGCCAGCAGCCGAGAAGTAGGGAGAACCGGGGAGCTGTTTTTT
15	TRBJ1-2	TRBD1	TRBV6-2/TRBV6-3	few	CASSYPGQPNYGYTF	TGTGCCAGCAGTTACCCGGGACAGCCTAACTATGGCTACACCTTC
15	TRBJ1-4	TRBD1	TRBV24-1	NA	CATSDTGTGSEKLFF	TGTGCCACCAGTGATACAGGGACAGGAAGCGAAAAACTGTTTTTT
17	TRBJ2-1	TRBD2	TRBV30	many	CAWRLKTSGRYYNEQFF	TGTGCCTGGAGACTTAAAACTAGCGGGAGGTACTACAATGAGCAGTTCTTC
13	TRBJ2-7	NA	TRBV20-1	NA	CSARGRVWNEQYF	TGCAGTGCTAGAGGCAGAGTATGGAACGAGCAGTACTTC
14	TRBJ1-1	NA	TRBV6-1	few	CASMWGSLNTEAFF	TGTGCCAGCATGTGGGGGTCACTGAACACTGAAGCTTTCTTT
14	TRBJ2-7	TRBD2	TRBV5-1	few	CASRELLAGGEQYF	TGCGCCAGCAGAGAATTGCTAGCGGGAGGCGAGCAGTACTTC
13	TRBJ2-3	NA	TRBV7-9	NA	CASSPSYTDTQYF	TGTGCCAGCAGTCCATCCTACACAGATACGCAGTATTTT
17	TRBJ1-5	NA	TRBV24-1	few	CATSDTQGATSNQPQHF	TGTGCCACCAGTGATACTCAAGGGGCCACTAGCAATCAGCCCCAGCATTTT
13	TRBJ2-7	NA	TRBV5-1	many	CASNPGGFYEQYF	TGCGCCAGCAACCCCGGGGGATTTTACGAGCAGTACTTC
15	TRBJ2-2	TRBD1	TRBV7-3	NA	CASSRTGDRAGELFF	TGTGCCAGCAGCAGAACAGGGGATCGGGCCGGGGAGCTGTTTTTT
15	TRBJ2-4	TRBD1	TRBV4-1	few	CASSQDQGARDIQYF	TGCGCCAGCAGCCAAGATCAGGGGGCGCGGGACATTCAGTACTTC
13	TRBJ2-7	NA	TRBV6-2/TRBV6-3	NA	CASSRAVSYEQYF	TGTGCCAGCAGCCGAGCGGTCTCCTACGAGCAGTACTTC
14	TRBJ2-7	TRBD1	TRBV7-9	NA	CASSLAGPGGIGYF	TGTGCCAGCAGCTTAGCCGGGCCAGGGGGAATTGGCTACTTC
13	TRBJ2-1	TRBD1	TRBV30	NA	CAWNPGTDNEQFF	TGTGCCTGGAACCCTGGGACAGACAATGAGCAGTTCTTC
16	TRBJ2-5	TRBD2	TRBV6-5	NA	CASSSVLSSGVVTQYF	TGTGCCAGCAGTTCCGTCCTATCTAGCGGGGTAGTGACCCAGTACTTC
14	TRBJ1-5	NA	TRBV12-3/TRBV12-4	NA	CASSGNRVHQPQHF	TGTGCCAGCAGTGGCAACAGGGTGCATCAGCCCCAGCATTTT
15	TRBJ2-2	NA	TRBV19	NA	CASSAPRRGTGELFF	TGTGCCAGTAGTGCCCCTCGACGTGGGACCGGGGAGCTGTTTTTT
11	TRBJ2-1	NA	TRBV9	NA	CASRVADEQFF	TGTGCCAGCAGAGTAGCGGATGAGCAGTTCTTC
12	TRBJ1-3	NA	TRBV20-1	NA	CSARTVGNTIYF	TGCAGTGCGCGGACAGTCGGAAACACCATATATTTT
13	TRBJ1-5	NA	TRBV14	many	CASSQGLNQPQHF	TGCGCCAGCAGCCAGGGGCTAAATCAGCCCCAGCATTTT
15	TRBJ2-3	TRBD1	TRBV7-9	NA	CASKKGADSTDTQYF	TGTGCCAGCAAGAAGGGGGCCGACAGCACAGATACGCAGTATTTT
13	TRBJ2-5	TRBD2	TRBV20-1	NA	CSARGAGQETQYF	TGCAGTGCTAGGGGAGCGGGACAAGAGACCCAGTACTTC
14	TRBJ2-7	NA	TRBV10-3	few	CAISESAGSYEQYF	TGTGCCATCAGTGAGTCTGCAGGATCCTACGAGCAGTACTTC
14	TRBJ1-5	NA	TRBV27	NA	CASSWTPSNQPQHF	TGTGCCAGCAGTTGGACACCTAGCAATCAGCCCCAGCATTTT
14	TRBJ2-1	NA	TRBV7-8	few	CASSPWTNYNEQFF	TGTGCCAGCAGCCCCTGGACTAACTACAATGAGCAGTTCTTC
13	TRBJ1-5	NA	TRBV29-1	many	CSVRQGLNQPQHF	TGCAGCGTTAGACAAGGTCTCAATCAGCCCCAGCATTTT
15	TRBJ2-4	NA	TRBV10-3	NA	CAISESDRAKNIQYF	TGTGCCATCAGTGAGTCCGACAGGGCCAAAAACATTCAGTACTTC
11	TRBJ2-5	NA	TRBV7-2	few	CASSQRETQYF	TGTGCCAGCAGCCAAAGGGAGACCCAGTACTTC
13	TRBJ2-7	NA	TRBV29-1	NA	CSVVDHKSYEQYF	TGCAGCGTTGTAGACCACAAAAGCTACGAGCAGTACTTC
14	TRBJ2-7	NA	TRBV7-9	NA	CASSKEGLTYEQYF	TGTGCCAGCAGCAAGGAGGGACTGACCTACGAGCAGTACTTC